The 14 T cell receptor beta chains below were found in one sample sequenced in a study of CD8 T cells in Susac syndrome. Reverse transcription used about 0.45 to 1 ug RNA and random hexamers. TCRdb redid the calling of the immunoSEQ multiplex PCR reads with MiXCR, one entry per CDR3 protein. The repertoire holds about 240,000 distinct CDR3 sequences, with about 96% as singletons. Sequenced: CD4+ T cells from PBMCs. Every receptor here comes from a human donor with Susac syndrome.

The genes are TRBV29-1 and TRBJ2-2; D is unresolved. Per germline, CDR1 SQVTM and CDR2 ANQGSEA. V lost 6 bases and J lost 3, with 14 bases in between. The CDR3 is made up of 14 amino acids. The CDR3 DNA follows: TGCAGCGTCGTGGTGAGTGAGGACACCGGGGAGCTGTTTTTT. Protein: CSVVVSEDTGELFF.

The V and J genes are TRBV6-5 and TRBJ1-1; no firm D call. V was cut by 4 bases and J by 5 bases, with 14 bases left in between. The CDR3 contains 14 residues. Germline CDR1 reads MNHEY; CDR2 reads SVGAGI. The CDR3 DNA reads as TGTGCCAGCAGTTCCCCAGGTTTTGGGACTGAAGCTTTCTTT. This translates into CASSSPGFGTEAFF.

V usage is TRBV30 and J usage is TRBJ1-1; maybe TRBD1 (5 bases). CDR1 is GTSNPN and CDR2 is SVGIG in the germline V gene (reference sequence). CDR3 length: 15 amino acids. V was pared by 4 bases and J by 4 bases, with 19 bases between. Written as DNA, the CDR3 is TGTGCCTGGACTCGGGGGAATGGAGGAGGCACTGAAGCTTTCTTT. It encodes CAWTRGNGGGTEAFF.

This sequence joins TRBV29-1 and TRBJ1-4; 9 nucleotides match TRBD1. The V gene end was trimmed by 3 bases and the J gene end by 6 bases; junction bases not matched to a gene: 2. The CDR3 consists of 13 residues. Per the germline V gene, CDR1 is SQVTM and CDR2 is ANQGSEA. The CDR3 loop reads CSVEGTGYEKLFF. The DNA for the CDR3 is TGCAGCGTTGAGGGGACAGGGTATGAAAAACTGTTTTTT.

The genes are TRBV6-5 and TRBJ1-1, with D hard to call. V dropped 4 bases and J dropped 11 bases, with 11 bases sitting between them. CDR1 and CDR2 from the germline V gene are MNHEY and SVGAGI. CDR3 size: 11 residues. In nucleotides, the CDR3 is TGTGCCAGCAGTTCCAGTATCGGTGCTTTCTTT. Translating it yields CASSSSIGAFF.

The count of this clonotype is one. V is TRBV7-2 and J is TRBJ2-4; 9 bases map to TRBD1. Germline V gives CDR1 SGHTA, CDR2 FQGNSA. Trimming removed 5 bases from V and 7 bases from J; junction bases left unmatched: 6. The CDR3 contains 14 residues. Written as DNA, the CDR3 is TGTGCCAGCAGCGCCCAACAGGGGGCGAACATTCAGTACTTC. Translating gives CASSAQQGANIQYF.

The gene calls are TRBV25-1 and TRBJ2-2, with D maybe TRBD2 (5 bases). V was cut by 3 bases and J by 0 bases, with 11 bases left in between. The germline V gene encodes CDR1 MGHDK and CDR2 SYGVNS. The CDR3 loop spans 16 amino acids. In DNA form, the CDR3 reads TGTGCCAGCAGTGATCCGCGGGTTGCGAACACCGGGGAGCTGTTTTTT. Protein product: CASSDPRVANTGELFF.

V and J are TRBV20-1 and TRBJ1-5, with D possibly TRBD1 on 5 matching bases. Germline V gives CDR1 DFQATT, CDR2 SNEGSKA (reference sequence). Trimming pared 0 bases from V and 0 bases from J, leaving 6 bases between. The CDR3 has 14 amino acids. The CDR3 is CSAREGVSNQPQHF. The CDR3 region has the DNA TGCAGTGCTAGAGAGGGGGTTAGCAATCAGCCCCAGCATTTT.

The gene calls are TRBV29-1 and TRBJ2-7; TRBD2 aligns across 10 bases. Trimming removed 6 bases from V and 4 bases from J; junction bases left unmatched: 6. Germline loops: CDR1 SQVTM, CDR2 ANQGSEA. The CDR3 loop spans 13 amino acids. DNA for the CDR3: TGCAGCGTGAAACTAGCGGGGACATACGAGCAGTACTTC. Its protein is CSVKLAGTYEQYF.

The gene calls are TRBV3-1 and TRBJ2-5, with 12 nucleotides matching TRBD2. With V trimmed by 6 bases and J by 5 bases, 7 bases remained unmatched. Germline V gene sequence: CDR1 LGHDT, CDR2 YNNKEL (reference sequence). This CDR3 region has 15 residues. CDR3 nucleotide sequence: TGTGCCAGCAGGCCCGGACTAGCGGGAACTGAGACCCAGTACTTC. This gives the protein CASRPGLAGTETQYF.

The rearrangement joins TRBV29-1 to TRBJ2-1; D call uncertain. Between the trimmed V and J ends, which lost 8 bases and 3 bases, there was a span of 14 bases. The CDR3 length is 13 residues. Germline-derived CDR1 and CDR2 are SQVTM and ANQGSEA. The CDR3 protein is CSPRVGLYNEQFF. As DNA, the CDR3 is TGCAGCCCCAGAGTAGGGCTCTACAATGAGCAGTTCTTC.

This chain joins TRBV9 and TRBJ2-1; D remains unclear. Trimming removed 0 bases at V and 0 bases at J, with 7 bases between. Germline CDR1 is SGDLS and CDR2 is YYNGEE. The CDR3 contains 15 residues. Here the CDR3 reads CASSVGAGSYNEQFF. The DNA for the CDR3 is TGTGCCAGCAGCGTAGGGGCTGGCTCCTACAATGAGCAGTTCTTC.

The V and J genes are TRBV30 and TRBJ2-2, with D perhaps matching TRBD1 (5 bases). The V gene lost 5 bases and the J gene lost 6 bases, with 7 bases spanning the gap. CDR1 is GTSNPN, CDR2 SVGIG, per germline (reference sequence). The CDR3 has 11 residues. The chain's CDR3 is CAWQGAGELFF. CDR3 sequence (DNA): TGTGCCTGGCAGGGCGCCGGGGAGCTGTTTTTT.

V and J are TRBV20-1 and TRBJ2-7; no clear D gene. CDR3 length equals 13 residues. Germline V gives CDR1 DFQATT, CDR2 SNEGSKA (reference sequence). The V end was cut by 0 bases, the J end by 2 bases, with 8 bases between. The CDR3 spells CSARDRFTYEQYF. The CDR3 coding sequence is TGCAGTGCTAGAGACAGGTTCACCTACGAGCAGTACTTC.